These T cell receptor beta chains were read from a single sample in a study of spatial heterogeneity in lung cancer. TCRdb re-derived calls from the 5' RACE reads in MiXCR, one entry per CDR3 protein. The table lists some 800 distinct CDR3 sequences, 35% of them singletons. Sequenced material: lung tumor tissue, taken at surgery. The receptor source for this set is a male donor with early-stage non-small cell lung cancer. Each CDR3 is given with its conserved first and last residue. D genes are given only for firm matches. Rows may omit the clone size; those that give it use once, few, many or a size class.

d_gene: TRBD1; v_gene: TRBV5-5; abundance: few; CDR3aa: CASSLTGGQEKLFF
d_gene: NA; v_gene: TRBV28; abundance: medium-sized; CDR3aa: CASSFAGIGNQPQHF
d_gene: NA; v_gene: TRBV20-1; abundance: medium-sized; CDR3aa: CSTSKRGLYTDTQYF
d_gene: NA; v_gene: TRBV19; abundance: NA; CDR3aa: CASTRTINQPQHF
d_gene: TRBD1; v_gene: TRBV5-4; abundance: few; CDR3aa: CASSSGGSRNTGELFF
d_gene: NA; v_gene: TRBV10-3; abundance: few; CDR3aa: CAISGDTDTGELFF
d_gene: NA; v_gene: TRBV7-2; abundance: NA; CDR3aa: CANKLAGANYGYTF
d_gene: NA; v_gene: TRBV5-5; abundance: NA; CDR3aa: CASSLVSAEETQYF
d_gene: NA; v_gene: TRBV28; abundance: NA; CDR3aa: CASSFGGDEKLFF
d_gene: NA; v_gene: TRBV20-1; abundance: NA; CDR3aa: CSANPGTSGNTIYF
d_gene: TRBD1; v_gene: TRBV9; abundance: NA; CDR3aa: CASSVGGTGIPYGYTF
d_gene: TRBD2; v_gene: TRBV10-3; abundance: NA; CDR3aa: CAISESGSASGGTDTQYF
d_gene: TRBD1; v_gene: TRBV20-1; abundance: NA; CDR3aa: CSGTQGVTEAFF
d_gene: TRBD1; v_gene: TRBV10-3; abundance: NA; CDR3aa: CASGRDSNTGELFF
d_gene: NA; v_gene: TRBV29-1; abundance: large; CDR3aa: CSVSQGLNQPQHF
d_gene: TRBD1; v_gene: TRBV25-1; abundance: few; CDR3aa: CASTPGQGKSPLHF
d_gene: TRBD2; v_gene: TRBV20-1; abundance: large; CDR3aa: CSRGSSYNEQFF
d_gene: NA; v_gene: TRBV2; abundance: NA; CDR3aa: CASSEGVYTEAFF
d_gene: NA; v_gene: TRBV25-1; abundance: NA; CDR3aa: CASSLGLTNQPQHF
d_gene: NA; v_gene: TRBV7-2; abundance: large; CDR3aa: CASSLGGHVNLGQETQYF
d_gene: TRBD2; v_gene: TRBV5-1; abundance: NA; CDR3aa: CASSPPTSADEQYF
d_gene: NA; v_gene: TRBV18; abundance: NA; CDR3aa: CASSPLPTGYGYTF
d_gene: NA; v_gene: TRBV5-1; abundance: medium-sized; CDR3aa: CASSLELAKNIQYF
d_gene: NA; v_gene: TRBV5-1; abundance: large; CDR3aa: CASSLEGLDGQETQYF
d_gene: NA; v_gene: TRBV28; abundance: NA; CDR3aa: CASMQVSDTQYF
d_gene: NA; v_gene: TRBV7-9; abundance: large; CDR3aa: CASSFGGEFYNEQFF
d_gene: NA; v_gene: TRBV7-9; abundance: large; CDR3aa: CASSLARPTGELFF
d_gene: TRBD1; v_gene: TRBV6-2/TRBV6-3; abundance: large; CDR3aa: CASKGQGRNYEQYF